These 9 T cell receptor beta chains were all obtained from the same sample, sequenced in a study of shared clonotypes between healthy human individuals. Naive-designated CD8 cells lacked CD45RO, were positively enriched for CCR7, and omitted terminally differentiated effector memory CD45RA+ cells. Repertoires were generated with immunoSEQ multiplex PCR, while TCRdb's copy carries only in-frame clones and drops some. The sample consists of over 2,000,000 clones, around 93% of them appearing once. The sample comprised naive CD8+ T cells from PBMCs. These TCRs come from a man aged 18 to 30 in good health. Some clones in this sample may be carry-over from other donors' samples.

This chain joins TRBV5-1 and TRBJ1-1, with D tentatively TRBD1 (6 bases). Trimming removed 2 bases at V and 1 base at J, with 15 bases between. The CDR3 runs 16 residues. Germline loops: CDR1 SGHRS, CDR2 YFSETQ. The CDR3 region is CASSLKAGATNTEAFF. The DNA for the CDR3 is TGCGCCAGCAGCTTAAAGGCAGGGGCCACGAACACTGAAGCTTTCTTT.

The J gene is TRBJ2-7, the V gene TRBV19; 11 bases match TRBD2. Germline loops: CDR1 LNHDA, CDR2 SQIVND (reference sequence). The CDR3 contains 14 residues. The V and J ends lost 7 bases and 6 bases, in that order; junction bases with no gene match: 8. CDR3: CASTVAGGPSEQYF. In nucleotides, the CDR3 is TGTGCCAGTACCGTAGCGGGAGGGCCGAGCGAGCAGTACTTC. The full variable domain, rest sourced from reference TRBV19 and TRBJ2-7, is DGGITQSPKYLFRKEGQNVTLSCEQNLNHDAMYWYRQDPGQGLRLIYYSQIVNDFQKGDIAEGYSVSREKKESFPLTVTSAQKNPTAFYLCASTVAGGPSEQYFGPGTRLTVT.

V gene TRBV10-3 combines with J gene TRBJ1-5; TRBD1 is a possible D gene (5 bases). The germline CDR1 and CDR2 sequences are ENHRY and SYGVKD. V gave up 2 bases and J gave up 4 bases, with 15 bases separating them. CDR3 length: 16 residues. The CDR3 sequence: CAISEAGRPKNQPQHF. The CDR3 bases are TGTGCCATCAGTGAGGCGGGACGGCCGAAGAATCAGCCCCAGCATTTT.

The chain is built from TRBV6-1 and TRBJ2-7; 13 bases match TRBD2. Trimming at V came to 2 bases and at J to 5 bases, leaving 18 bases not matched to a gene. The CDR3 totals 20 residues. The germline CDR1 and CDR2 sequences are MNHNS and SASEGT. CDR3 sequence (DNA): TGTGCCAGCAGTGAACGCGAACGACCGGGACTAGCGGGATCGAAGAACGAGCAGTACTTC. Amino acid sequence: CASSERERPGLAGSKNEQYF.

As regards this clone: Other DNA sequences within the sample encode an identical CDR3. The gene calls are TRBV5-6 and TRBJ1-5; D might be TRBD1 (5 bases). Trimming shortened V by 2 bases and J by 0 bases, and 9 bases separated the two germline ends. The CDR3 is made up of 15 amino acids. Germline CDR1 and CDR2: SGHDT and YYEEEE. The CDR3 sequence: CASSLGTGSNQPQHF. CDR3 nucleotide sequence: TGTGCCAGCAGCTTAGGGACGGGTAGCAATCAGCCCCAGCATTTT.

The chain couples TRBV9 to TRBJ2-2; D remains ambiguous. Trimming left V 1 base short and J 6 bases short, with 7 bases between. Germline V CDR1 and CDR2: SGDLS, YYNGEE. The CDR3 is 13 residues long. DNA of the CDR3: TGTGCCAGCAGCGTATCAGAGGCCGGGGAGCTGTTTTTT. It is translated as CASSVSEAGELFF.

V is TRBV5-4 and J is TRBJ2-7; tentative D call: TRBD2 (6 bases). The CDR3 has 14 residues. Per germline, CDR1 SGHNT and CDR2 YYREEE (reference sequence). V was clipped by 3 bases and J by 4 bases, with 14 bases between them. The CDR3 spells CASSSGPGAYEQYF. The CDR3 region has the DNA TGTGCCAGCAGCTCGGGACCGGGAGCTTACGAGCAGTACTTC.

This clone appeared once. J is TRBJ2-7 and V is TRBV5-5; D is unclear. CDR1 and CDR2 from the germline V gene are SGHKS and YYEKEE (reference sequence). Trimming removed 5 bases at V and 3 bases at J, with 12 bases between. This CDR3 is 13 amino acids long. The CDR3 coding sequence is TGTGCCAGCAGTCTCACCTATGTCTACGAGCAGTACTTC. Protein product: CASSLTYVYEQYF.

This sequence joins TRBV9 and TRBJ2-1; D might be TRBD1 or TRBD2, each matching 5 bases. The ends were cut back, 3 bases at V and 8 bases at J, with 18 bases in the middle. The CDR3 runs to 15 residues. Germline CDR1 and CDR2: SGDLS and YYNGEE. The CDR3 sequence is CASSATGTVAHEQFF. CDR3 DNA: TGTGCCAGCAGCGCGACCGGGACGGTGGCACATGAGCAGTTCTTC.